Presented here are 14 T cell receptor beta chains from one specimen sequenced in a study of blood T cell repertoires in COVID-19. Sequencing was performed with immunoSEQ multiplex PCR; in TCRdb, only in-frame clones are kept and a portion is missing. The sample has some 160,000 clones; roughly 86% are singletons. Sequenced input: peripheral blood. These receptors were collected from a woman aged 80 or over with COVID-19, enrolled during active disease.

The chain joins TRBV12-2 to TRBJ2-1; the table's TRBD1 call for D was not verified on the DNA. TRBV12-2 is shown as a pseudogene. This CDR3 spans 17 amino acids. The CDR3 DNA sequence: TGTGCAAGTCGCTCCCTCGTTGGGGACAGGACCTACAATGAGCAGTTCTTC. It translates to CASRSLVGDRTYNEQFF.

The chain recombines TRBV6-5 with TRBJ2-3; unclear D gene. Germline V lookup: CDR1 MNHEY, CDR2 SVGAGI. Trimming removed 4 bases at V and 5 bases at J, with 7 bases between. The CDR3 sequence is 12 residues long. The CDR3 DNA reads TGTGCCAGCAGTTTCGGTGGAGATACGCAGTATTTT. Translating gives CASSFGGDTQYF.

The chain carries TRBV4-2 and TRBJ2-1, with 14 bases fitting TRBD2. The CDR3 contains 17 residues. V lost 4 bases to trimming and J lost 2 bases; unmatched junction nucleotides: 4. The germline CDR1 and CDR2 sequences are LGHNA and YNFKEQ. The CDR3, as DNA: TGTGCCAGCAGCCCCGGGACTAGCGGGAGCACCTACAATGAGCAGTTCTTC. Protein product: CASSPGTSGSTYNEQFF.

V usage is TRBV6-6 and J usage is TRBJ2-7, with a tentative D call TRBD2 (5 bases). With 4 bases removed from V and 7 bases from J, the gap between germline ends came to 20 bases. Germline V lookup: CDR1 MNHNY, CDR2 SVGAGI (reference sequence). This CDR3 is 15 amino acids long. As DNA, the CDR3 is TGTGCCAGCAGTTTACCGGGGTCGGCCTCATGGGAGCAGTACTTC. This translates into CASSLPGSASWEQYF.

A single count supports this clone. The V gene is TRBV29-1, the J gene TRBJ2-4; D may be TRBD1 (5 bases). This CDR3 comprises 11 residues. Per the germline V gene, CDR1 is SQVTM and CDR2 is ANQGSEA. Trimming took off 7 bases at V and 5 bases at J, with 9 bases between the two ends. CDR3 protein: CSGHRQNIQYF. The CDR3 bases are TGCAGCGGGCACAGGCAAAACATTCAGTACTTC.

The chain carries TRBV7-3 and TRBJ1-2; 10 nucleotides agree with TRBD1. This CDR3 has 14 residues. V was clipped by 5 bases and J by 7 bases; unmatched bases: 7. Germline CDR1 is SGHTA and CDR2 is FQGTGA. The CDR3 protein is CASSVDRGRGGYTF. CDR3 sequence (DNA): TGTGCCAGCAGCGTAGACAGGGGGCGGGGTGGCTACACCTTC.

This chain uses TRBV4-2 with TRBJ1-2; D might be TRBD1 (5 bases). Germline values: CDR1 LGHNA, CDR2 YNFKEQ. V lost 1 base and J lost 6, with 15 bases in between. This CDR3 has 15 residues. The CDR3 DNA reads as TGTGCCAGCAGCCAAGGGTCGGGGAGGGGTGATGGCTACACCTTC. Protein sequence: CASSQGSGRGDGYTF.

The V and J genes are TRBV28 and TRBJ1-5; D not resolved. CDR1 is MDHEN and CDR2 is SYDVKM in the germline V gene. The ends were cut back, 10 bases at V and 2 bases at J, with 9 bases in the middle. This CDR3 has 12 amino acids. The CDR3 DNA reads as TGTGCCACCCGGGGTGGCAATCAGCCCCAGCATTTT. Its translation: CATRGGNQPQHF.

The gene calls are TRBV29-1 and TRBJ1-4, with D possibly matching TRBD1 (5 bases). Germline loops: CDR1 SQVTM, CDR2 ANQGSEA. The CDR3 covers 12 residues. The CDR3, as DNA: TGCGGGGGGATCGCAACTAATGAAAAACTGTTTTTT. As protein: CGGIATNEKLFF.

This clone has a single count. The chain joins TRBV5-1 to TRBJ2-1; TRBD1 matches 7 bases. Trimming at V came to 2 bases and at J to 5 bases, leaving 4 bases not matched to a gene. The CDR3 consists of 14 residues. CDR1 is SGHRS, CDR2 YFSETQ, per germline. CDR3 sequence (DNA): TGCGCCAGCAGCTTACAGGGGACCCACAATGAGCAGTTCTTC. The encoded protein is CASSLQGTHNEQFF.

This chain joins TRBV28 and TRBJ1-5, with no clear D. V was shortened by 6 bases and J by 4 bases, with 13 bases between the two germline ends. Germline CDR1 MDHEN, CDR2 SYDVKM. This CDR3 spans 14 amino acids. The DNA of the CDR3 is TGTGCCAGCAGAGTCCCCGTTGAGAATCAGCCCCAGCATTTT. Encoded protein: CASRVPVENQPQHF.

This chain links TRBV25-1 with TRBJ2-7, with TRBD1 matching 10 bases. This CDR3 region has 14 residues. The V gene's germline CDR1 is MGHDK and CDR2 SYGVNS. V lost 3 bases, J lost 5 bases, and 4 bases stayed unmatched. Here the CDR3 DNA reads TGTGCCAGCAGTGAGGGACAGGGGAGGCACGAGCAGTACTTC. It encodes CASSEGQGRHEQYF.

The rearrangement links TRBV3-1 (or the pseudogene TRBV3-2) to TRBJ2-7, with D possibly TRBD2 on 5 matching bases. The V gene's germline CDR1 is LGHDT and CDR2 YNNKEL (reference sequence). Trimming took off 5 bases at V and 3 bases at J, with 14 bases between the two ends. CDR3 length: 14 amino acids. CDR3 DNA sequence: TGTGCCAGCAGCTACTCCGGGATGATCTACGAGCAGTACTTC. Residues: CASSYSGMIYEQYF.

The chain has TRBV18 and TRBJ2-1; 8 bases match TRBD2. V gave up 0 bases and J gave up 10 bases; unmatched junction bases: 11. The CDR3 totals 16 residues. Germline loops: CDR1 KGHSH, CDR2 LQKENI. As DNA, the CDR3 is TGTGCCAGCTCACCACCTCTAGCGGGTGGGGTTCGGGAGCAGTTCTTC. Its translation is CASSPPLAGGVREQFF.